The sequence of this T cell receptor beta chain was determined in a study of CD8+CD57+ T cells in acquired aplastic anemia. On the study more broadly: Mean DNA quantity obtained from sorted CD4+ and CD8+ cells was about 3.2 ug. Healthy donors had, on average, approximately 9.9 million reads for their CD4+ cells.

Germline CDR1 and CDR2: SGHTA and FQGTGA. The CDR3 sequence is 13 residues long. Trimming cost V 5 bases and J 12 bases, with 19 bases left between them. With respect to this clonotype: Its specificity is not known.

Profiles of TCR beta VDJ and CDR3 were generated from a genomic DNA template. MiXCR, run by TCRdb on the reads, gives a single entry per CDR3 protein. The table has roughly 58,000 distinct CDR3 sequences, roughly 58% seen once. Study results and limitations: In common between the patients and the controls were some 29 CD8+ CDR3 sequences.

The clonotype comes from a human donor in good health, serving as a control. The chain has TRBV7-3 and TRBJ2-5; weak D call: TRBD2 (5 bases). The source material was sorted CD4+, CD8+, or CD8+CD57+ T cells (not recorded which) from PBMCs. The CDR3 loop reads CASSPRLSSTKYF. Here the CDR3 DNA reads TGTGCCAGCAGCCCGAGACTATCTAGTACCAAGTACTTC.